This T cell receptor beta chain was sequenced in a study of blood T cells in healthy people across ages. A J-beta primer mix and a sample-barcoded 5' primer were used in a second PCR of roughly 6 to 11 cycles. TCRdb re-derived calls from the 5' RACE reads in MiXCR, one entry per CDR3 protein. The data show roughly 930,000 distinct CDR3 sequences, 48% seen once. Looked up from germline, CDR1 is SQVTM and CDR2 is ANQGSEA. This CDR3 has 14 amino acids. Trimming at V came to 6 bases and at J to 6 bases, leaving 10 bases not matched to a gene. This clonotype was recorded a few times. Its target is not known. General study points: Lack of knowledge of donor CMV status possibly confounded expanded clonotype changes. Estimated diversity across one million T cells was deemed an underestimate. Both higher diversity and more naive CD4+ cells marked long-lived donors when set against aged donors.

The specimen sequenced was blood. The chain recombines TRBV29-1 with TRBJ2-1; the match to TRBD1 covers 8 bases. The clonotype was recovered from a man under 40 in good health. CDR3 DNA sequence: TGCAGCGTAATTCCGGGACAGGCGATCAATGAGCAGTTCTTC. Amino acid sequence: CSVIPGQAINEQFF.